The 2 T cell receptor beta chains given below trace back to one sample, sequenced in a study of T cells in Graves' hyperthyroidism and ophthalmopathy. TCR beta CDR3 sequences were amplified from RNA transcripts. HTBI primers drove first-round RT-PCR of the TCR CDR3. TCRdb reprocessed the multiplex PCR reads via MiXCR and lists one record per CDR3 protein. Of about 300,000 distinct CDR3 sequences listed, about 13% are singletons. The sequencing input was blood. The origin of the receptors is a middle-aged woman with Graves' hyperthyroidism.

This clonotype was observed a handful of times. The rearrangement uses TRBV15 and TRBJ1-2; 8 nucleotides align to TRBD1. The germline V gene has CDR1 LNHNV and CDR2 YYDKDF (reference sequence). The CDR3 runs 16 residues. V was clipped by 1 base and J by 0 bases; unmatched bases: 4. The CDR3 DNA is TGTGCCACCAGCAGAGGTGGGACAGGAGCTAACTATGGCTACACCTTC. Translated: CATSRGGTGANYGYTF.

Concerning this clonotype: A read error may be the cause here, since a much bigger clone is one base away. J is TRBJ2-7 and V is TRBV7-2, with 11 bases identical to TRBD1. V shed 6 bases and J 3 bases; nucleotides not matched to a gene: 7. The CDR3 has 15 residues. Germline V CDR1 and CDR2: SGHTA, FQGNSA. DNA for the CDR3: TGTGCCAGCAGTTTATTAGGGACAGGGGGCTACGAGCAGTACTTC. As protein: CASSLLGTGGYEQYF. The variable domain in full, completed from reference TRBV7-2 and TRBJ2-7, reads GAGVSQSPSNKVTEKGKDVELRCDPISGHTALYWYRQSLGQGLEFLIYFQGNSAPDKSGLPSDRFSAERTGGSVSTLTIQRTQQEDSAVYLCASSLLGTGGYEQYFGPGTRLTVT.